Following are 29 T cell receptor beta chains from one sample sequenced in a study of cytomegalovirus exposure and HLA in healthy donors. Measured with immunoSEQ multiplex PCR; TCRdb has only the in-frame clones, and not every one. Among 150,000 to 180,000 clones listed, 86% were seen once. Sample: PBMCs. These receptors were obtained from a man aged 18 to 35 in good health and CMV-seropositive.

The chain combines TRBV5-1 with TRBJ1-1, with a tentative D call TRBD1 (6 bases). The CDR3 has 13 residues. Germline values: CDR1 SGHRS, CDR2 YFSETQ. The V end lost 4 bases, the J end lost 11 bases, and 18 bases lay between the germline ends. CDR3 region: CASSPEGGDGAFF. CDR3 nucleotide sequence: TGCGCCAGCAGCCCGGAGGGGGGGGATGGGGCTTTCTTT.

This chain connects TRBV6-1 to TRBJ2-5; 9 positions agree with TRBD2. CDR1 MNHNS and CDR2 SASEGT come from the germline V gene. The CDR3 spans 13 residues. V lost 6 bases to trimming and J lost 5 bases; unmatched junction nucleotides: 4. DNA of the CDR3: TGTGCCAGCAGGGGGAGCGGGGGGGAGACCCAGTACTTC. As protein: CASRGSGGETQYF.

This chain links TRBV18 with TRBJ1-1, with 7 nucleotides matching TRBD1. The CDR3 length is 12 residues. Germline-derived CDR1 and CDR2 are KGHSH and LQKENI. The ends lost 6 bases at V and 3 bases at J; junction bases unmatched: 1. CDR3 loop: CASSQGDTEAFF. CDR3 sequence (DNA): TGTGCCAGCTCCCAGGGGGACACTGAAGCTTTCTTT.

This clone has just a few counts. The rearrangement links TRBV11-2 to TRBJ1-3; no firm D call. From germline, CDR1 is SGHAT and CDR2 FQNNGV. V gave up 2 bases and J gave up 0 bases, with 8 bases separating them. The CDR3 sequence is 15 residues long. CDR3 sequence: CASSLQYASGNTIYF. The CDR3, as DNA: TGTGCCAGCAGCTTACAGTACGCCTCTGGAAACACCATATATTTT.

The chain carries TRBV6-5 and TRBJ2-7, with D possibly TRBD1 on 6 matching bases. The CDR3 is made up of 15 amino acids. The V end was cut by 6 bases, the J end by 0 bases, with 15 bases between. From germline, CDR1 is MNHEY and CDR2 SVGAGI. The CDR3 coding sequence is TGTGCCAGCAGCCCTGACAGGTCCAGCTCCTACGAGCAGTACTTC. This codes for CASSPDRSSSYEQYF.

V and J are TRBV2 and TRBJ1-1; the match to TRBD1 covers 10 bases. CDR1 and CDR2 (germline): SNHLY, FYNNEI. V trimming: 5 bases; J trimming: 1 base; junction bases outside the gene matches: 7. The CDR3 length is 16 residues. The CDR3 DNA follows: TGTGCCAGCAGTAAACGGACAGGGGGTGGGAACACTGAAGCTTTCTTT. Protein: CASSKRTGGGNTEAFF.

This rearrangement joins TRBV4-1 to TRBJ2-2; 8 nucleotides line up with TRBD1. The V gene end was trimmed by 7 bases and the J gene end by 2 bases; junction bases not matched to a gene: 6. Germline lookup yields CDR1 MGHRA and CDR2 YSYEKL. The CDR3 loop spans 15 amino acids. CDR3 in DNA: TGCGCCAGCACCCCGGACAGGGAAAACACCGGGGAGCTGTTTTTT. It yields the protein CASTPDRENTGELFF.

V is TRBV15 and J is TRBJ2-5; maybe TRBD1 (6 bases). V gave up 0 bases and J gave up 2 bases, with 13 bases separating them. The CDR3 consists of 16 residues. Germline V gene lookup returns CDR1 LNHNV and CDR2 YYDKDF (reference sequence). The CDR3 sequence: CATSRESNRAQETQYF. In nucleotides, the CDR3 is TGTGCCACCAGCAGAGAAAGTAACAGGGCACAAGAGACCCAGTACTTC.

The CDR3 DNA sequence: TGCGCCAGCAGCGACCGCGAGGGGGGGAGTATAGAGACCCAGTACTTC. This sequence encodes CASSDREGGSIETQYF. This chain uses TRBV5-1 with TRBJ2-5, with D maybe TRBD2 (7 bases). This CDR3 comprises 16 residues. Per germline, CDR1 SGHRS and CDR2 YFSETQ. Between the trimmed V and J ends, which lost 4 bases and 4 bases, there was a span of 20 bases.

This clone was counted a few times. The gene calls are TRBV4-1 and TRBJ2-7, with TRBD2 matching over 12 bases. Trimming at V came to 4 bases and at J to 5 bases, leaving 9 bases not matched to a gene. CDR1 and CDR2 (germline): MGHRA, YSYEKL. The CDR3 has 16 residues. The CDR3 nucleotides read TGCGCCAGCAGCCTCCTCCCCGGACTAGCGGGGCACGAGCAGTACTTC. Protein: CASSLLPGLAGHEQYF.

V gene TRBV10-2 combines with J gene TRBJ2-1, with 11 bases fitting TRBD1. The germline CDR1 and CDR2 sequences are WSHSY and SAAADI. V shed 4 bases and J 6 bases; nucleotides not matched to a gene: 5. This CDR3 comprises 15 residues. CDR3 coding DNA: TGCGCCAGCAGTGGGACAGGGGGCCCGACCAATGAGCAGTTCTTC. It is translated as CASSGTGGPTNEQFF.

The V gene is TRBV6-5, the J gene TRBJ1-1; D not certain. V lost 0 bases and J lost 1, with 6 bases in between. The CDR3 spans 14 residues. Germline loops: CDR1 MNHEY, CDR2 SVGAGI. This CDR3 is CASSYSPRNTEAFF. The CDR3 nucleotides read TGTGCCAGCAGTTACTCTCCCCGGAACACTGAAGCTTTCTTT.

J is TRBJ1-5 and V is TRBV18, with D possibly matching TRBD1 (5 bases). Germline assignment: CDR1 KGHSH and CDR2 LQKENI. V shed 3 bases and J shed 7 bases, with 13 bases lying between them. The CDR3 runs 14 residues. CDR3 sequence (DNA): TGTGCCAGCTCACCTCGGGGGGTAGGACAGCCCCAGCATTTT. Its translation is CASSPRGVGQPQHF.

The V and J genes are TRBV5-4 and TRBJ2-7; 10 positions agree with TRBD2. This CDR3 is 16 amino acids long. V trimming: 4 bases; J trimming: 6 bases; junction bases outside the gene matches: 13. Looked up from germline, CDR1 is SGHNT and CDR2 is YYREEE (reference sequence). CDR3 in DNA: TGTGCCAGCAGCCCGACTAGCGGGCGGCCCCTTTTCGAGCAGTACTTC. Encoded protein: CASSPTSGRPLFEQYF.

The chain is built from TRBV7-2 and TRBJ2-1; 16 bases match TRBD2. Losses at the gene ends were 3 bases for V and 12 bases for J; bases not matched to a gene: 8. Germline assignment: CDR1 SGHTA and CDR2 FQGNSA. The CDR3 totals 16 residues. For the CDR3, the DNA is TGTGCCAGCAGCTTGGGCGGGACTAGCGGGAGGGCCGGGCAGTTCTTC. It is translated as CASSLGGTSGRAGQFF.

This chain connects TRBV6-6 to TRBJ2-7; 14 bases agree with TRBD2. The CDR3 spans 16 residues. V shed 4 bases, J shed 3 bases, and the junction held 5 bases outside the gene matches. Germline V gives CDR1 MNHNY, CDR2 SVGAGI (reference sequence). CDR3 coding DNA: TGTGCCAGCAGTTCGTGGACTAGCGGGAGGTTCTACGAGCAGTACTTC. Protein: CASSSWTSGRFYEQYF.

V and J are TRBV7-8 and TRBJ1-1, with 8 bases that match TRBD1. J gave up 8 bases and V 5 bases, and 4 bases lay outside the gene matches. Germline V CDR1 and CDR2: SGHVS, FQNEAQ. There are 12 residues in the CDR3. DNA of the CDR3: TGTGCCAGCAGCCCCGACAGGGGAGAAGCTTTCTTT. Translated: CASSPDRGEAFF.

The chain's CDR3 is CASSPAGGGASYEQYF. The CDR3 bases are TGTGCCAGCTCACCCGCGGGGGGGGGTGCCTCCTACGAGCAGTACTTC. The gene calls are TRBV18 and TRBJ2-7; TRBD2 matches at 9 bases. The CDR3 extends over 16 amino acids. Looked up from germline, CDR1 is KGHSH and CDR2 is LQKENI. The junction had 6 bases not matched to a gene; V was cut back by 3 bases and J by 0 bases.

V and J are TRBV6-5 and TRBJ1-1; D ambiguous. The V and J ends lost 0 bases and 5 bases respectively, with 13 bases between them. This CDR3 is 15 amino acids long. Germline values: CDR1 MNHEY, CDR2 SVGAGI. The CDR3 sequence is CASSYSLRSRTEAFF. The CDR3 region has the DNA TGTGCCAGCAGTTACTCTTTGCGGTCGAGGACTGAAGCTTTCTTT.

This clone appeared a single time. CDR3 DNA: TGTGCCAGCAGTGAAGCGGAGGGGCGAGGGAATCAGCCCCAGCATTTT. Amino acids: CASSEAEGRGNQPQHF. The chain recombines TRBV6-1 with TRBJ1-5; possible D gene TRBD1, 5 bases. Germline CDR1 MNHNS, CDR2 SASEGT. The CDR3 totals 16 residues. V was clipped by 0 bases and J by 4 bases, with 13 bases between them.

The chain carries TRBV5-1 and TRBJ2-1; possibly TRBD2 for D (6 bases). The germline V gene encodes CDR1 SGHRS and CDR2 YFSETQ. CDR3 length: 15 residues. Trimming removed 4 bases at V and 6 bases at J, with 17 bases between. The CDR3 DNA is TGCGCCAGCAGCCCCCGGGGTAGCGGAGGCAATGAGCAGTTCTTC. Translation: CASSPRGSGGNEQFF.

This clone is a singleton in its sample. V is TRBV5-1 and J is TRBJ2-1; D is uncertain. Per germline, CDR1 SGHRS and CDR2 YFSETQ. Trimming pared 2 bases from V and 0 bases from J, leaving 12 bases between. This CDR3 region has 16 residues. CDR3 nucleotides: TGCGCCAGCAGCTTAATTACTCCGAGCTCCTACAATGAGCAGTTCTTC. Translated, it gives CASSLITPSSYNEQFF.

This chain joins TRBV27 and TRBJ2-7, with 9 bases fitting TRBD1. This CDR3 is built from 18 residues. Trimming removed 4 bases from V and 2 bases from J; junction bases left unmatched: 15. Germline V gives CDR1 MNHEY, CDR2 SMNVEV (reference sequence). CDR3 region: CASSSRVGTGSFAYEQYF. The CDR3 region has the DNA TGTGCCAGCAGTTCCAGGGTGGGGACAGGGTCCTTCGCCTACGAGCAGTACTTC.

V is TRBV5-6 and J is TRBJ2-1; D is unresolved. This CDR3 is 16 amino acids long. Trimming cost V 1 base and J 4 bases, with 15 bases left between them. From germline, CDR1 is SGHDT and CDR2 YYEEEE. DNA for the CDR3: TGTGCCAGCAGCTTGTCGGTTAATTCGGTTTACAATGAGCAGTTCTTC. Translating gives CASSLSVNSVYNEQFF.

The chain's CDR3 is CASSSRDSSYNEQFF. In DNA form, the CDR3 reads TGTGCCAGCAGCTCGAGGGATAGCTCCTACAATGAGCAGTTCTTC. The gene calls are TRBV7-2 and TRBJ2-1; tentatively, D is TRBD2 (5 bases). The CDR3 length is 15 residues. The V and J ends lost 4 bases and 0 bases respectively, with 10 bases between them. The germline gives CDR1 SGHTA, CDR2 FQGNSA.

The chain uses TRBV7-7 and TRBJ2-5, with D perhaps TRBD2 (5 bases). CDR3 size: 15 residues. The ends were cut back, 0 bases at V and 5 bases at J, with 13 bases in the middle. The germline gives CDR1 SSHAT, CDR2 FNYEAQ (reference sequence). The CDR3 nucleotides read TGTGCCAGCAGCTTAGCCGGGATGGCTCGGGAGACCCAGTACTTC. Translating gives CASSLAGMARETQYF.

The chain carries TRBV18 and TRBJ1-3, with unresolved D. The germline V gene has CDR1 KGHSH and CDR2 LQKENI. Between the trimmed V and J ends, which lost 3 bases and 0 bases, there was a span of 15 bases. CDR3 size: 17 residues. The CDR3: CASSPVLAESSGNTIYF. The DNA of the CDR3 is TGTGCCAGCTCACCCGTCCTCGCGGAGAGCTCTGGAAACACCATATATTTT.

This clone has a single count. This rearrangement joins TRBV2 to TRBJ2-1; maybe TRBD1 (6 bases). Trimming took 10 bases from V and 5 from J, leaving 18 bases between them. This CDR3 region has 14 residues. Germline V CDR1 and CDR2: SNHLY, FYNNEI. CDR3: CATKGQNFDNEQFF. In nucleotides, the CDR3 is TGTGCCACCAAAGGACAGAACTTCGACAATGAGCAGTTCTTC.

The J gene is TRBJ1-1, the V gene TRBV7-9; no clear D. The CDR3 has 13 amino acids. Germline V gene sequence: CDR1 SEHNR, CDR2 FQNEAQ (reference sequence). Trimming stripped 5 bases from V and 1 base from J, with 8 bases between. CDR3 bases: TGTGCCAGCAGCCCTCCAGGGAACACTGAAGCTTTCTTT. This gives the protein CASSPPGNTEAFF. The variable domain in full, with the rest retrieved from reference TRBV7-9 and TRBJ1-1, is DTGVSQNPRHKITKRGQNVTFRCDPISEHNRLYWYRQTLGQGPEFLTYFQNEAQLEKSRLLSDRFSAERPKGSFSTLEIQRTEQGDSAMYLCASSPPGNTEAFFGQGTRLTVV.